This paragraph covers one T cell receptor (beta chain) sequence. These data come from a study of early T cells in non-severe SARS-CoV-2 infection. MiXCR, run by TCRdb on the 5' RACE reads, gives a single entry per CDR3 protein. The sample shows 53,000 or so distinct CDR3 sequences, around 10% of them seen only once. Trimming took off 2 bases at V and 0 bases at J, with 10 bases between the two ends. The CDR3 covers 15 residues. In germline, CDR1 is LGHNA, CDR2 YSLEER. The chain employs TRBV4-3 and TRBJ1-1, with a possible D match to TRBD1 (5 bases). The specimen comprised whole blood, sampled at baseline. This TCR was sampled from an adult who was a healthcare worker with PCR-confirmed SARS-CoV-2 infection or an uninfected control (not recorded which). The CDR3 DNA is TGCGCCAGCAGCCAATTGGGACGGATGAACACTGAAGCTTTCTTT. Its translation: CASSQLGRMNTEAFF.